This T cell receptor (beta chain) was obtained from a study of Ad26.COV2.S vaccination and SARS-CoV-2 variants. Study information: Once or twice, 56 days apart, Ad26.COV2.S was delivered intramuscularly. Study observations and caveats: Marked by substantial breadth, spike-specific CD8+ and CD4+ T cell responses were reportedly seen after vaccination. Assessments of TCR breadth and depth may have underestimated the total T cell responses.

Note on this clone: Its specificity is not known.

Sample treatment: around 19 received Ad26.COV2.S at low or high dose, single or two shots; about 5 received placebo; per-sample allocation not given. Following the first vaccine or placebo injection, samples were taken on day 63. The method was immunoSEQ multiplex PCR; TCRdb's version includes in-frame clones alone and lacks a portion of them. The data show some 350,000 clones, about 85% seen once. This CDR3 region has 13 residues. This TCR was sampled from a person between 18 and 60 years old who received the Ad26.COV2.S COVID-19 vaccine or a placebo. This specimen consisted of peripheral blood, obtained in a trial of Ad26.COV2.S vaccine versus placebo. This rearrangement joins TRBV21-1 to TRBJ2-5; TRBD2 is the table's D call and was not checked against the DNA. TRBV21-1 is assigned pseudogene status. As DNA, the CDR3 is TGTGCCAGCAGCACGGGGGGTGAGGAGACCCAGTACTTC. Translating it yields CASSTGGEETQYF.